The 4 T cell receptor beta chains presented below share a single source sample, sequenced in a study of beta chain features in type 1 diabetes. Expressed TCRB transcripts were sequenced because the entire RNA isolate underwent reverse transcription. TCRdb keeps only in-frame clones here, not all; method: immunoSEQ multiplex PCR. The table has about 230,000 clones, 9% to 10% seen once. The sample comprised naive CD4+ T cells from blood. Receptors originate from a woman under 30 in good health.

The chain carries TRBV6-1 and TRBJ1-5, with 7 bases lining up with TRBD1. The V segment lost 8 bases and the J segment 2 bases; nucleotides outside the gene matches: 3. Per the germline V gene, CDR1 is MNHNS and CDR2 is SASEGT. The CDR3 covers 13 residues. This chain's CDR3 is CASRGQGNQPQHF. Here the CDR3 DNA reads TGTGCCAGCCGCGGACAGGGCAATCAGCCCCAGCATTTT.

V is TRBV5-1 and J is TRBJ2-7; possibly TRBD1 for D (5 bases). Looked up from germline, CDR1 is SGHRS and CDR2 is YFSETQ. The V gene lost 0 bases and the J gene lost 7 bases, with 5 bases spanning the gap. This CDR3 has 11 residues. CDR3 in amino acids: CASSLDREQYF. DNA for the CDR3: TGCGCCAGCAGCTTGGACAGGGAGCAGTACTTC.

In this sample, this clone turned up a few times. The chain has TRBV6-6 and TRBJ2-7, with D possibly being TRBD2 (5 bases). The CDR3 covers 11 residues. Deletions cut 8 bases from V and 2 bases from J, with 7 bases between. Germline V gene sequence: CDR1 MNHNY, CDR2 SVGAGI (reference sequence). This CDR3 reads CASRGAYEQYF. The CDR3 DNA is TGTGCCAGCCGGGGAGCCTACGAGCAGTACTTC.

This clone was seen a few times. This sequence joins TRBV14 and TRBJ1-2, with 8 bases that match TRBD1. The trim removed 1 base at V and 5 bases at J, leaving 3 bases unmatched. The CDR3 has 14 amino acids. Germline assignment: CDR1 SGHDN and CDR2 FVKESK. CDR3 residues: CASSQGTGSYGYTF. The CDR3 coding sequence is TGTGCCAGCAGCCAAGGGACAGGGTCTTATGGCTACACCTTC.